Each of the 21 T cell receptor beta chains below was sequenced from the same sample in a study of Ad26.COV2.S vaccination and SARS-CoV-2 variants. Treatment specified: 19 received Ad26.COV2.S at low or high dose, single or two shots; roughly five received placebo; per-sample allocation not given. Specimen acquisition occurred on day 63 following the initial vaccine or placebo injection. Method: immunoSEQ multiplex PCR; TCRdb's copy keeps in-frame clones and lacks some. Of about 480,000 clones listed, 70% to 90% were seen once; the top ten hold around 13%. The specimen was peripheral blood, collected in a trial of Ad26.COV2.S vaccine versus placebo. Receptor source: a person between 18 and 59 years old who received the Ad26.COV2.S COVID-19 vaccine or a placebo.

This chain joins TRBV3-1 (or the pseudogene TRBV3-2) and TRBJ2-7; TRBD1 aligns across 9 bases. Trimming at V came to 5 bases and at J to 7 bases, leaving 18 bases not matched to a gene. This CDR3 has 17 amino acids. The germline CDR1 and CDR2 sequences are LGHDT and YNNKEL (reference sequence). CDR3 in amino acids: CASSGSDPTGGSREQYF. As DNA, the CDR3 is TGTGCCAGCAGCGGCTCCGACCCGACAGGGGGGTCGAGGGAGCAGTACTTC.

CDR3 DNA: TGCGCCAGCAGCCAAGGAGGACTAGCGGGACCGGCAGATACGCAGTATTTT. Its protein is CASSQGGLAGPADTQYF. The chain couples TRBV4-1 to TRBJ2-3; TRBD2 matches at 12 bases. The CDR3 has 17 amino acids. With 1 base clipped from V and 4 bases from J, the junction kept 6 bases outside the gene matches. The germline CDR1 and CDR2 sequences are MGHRA and YSYEKL.

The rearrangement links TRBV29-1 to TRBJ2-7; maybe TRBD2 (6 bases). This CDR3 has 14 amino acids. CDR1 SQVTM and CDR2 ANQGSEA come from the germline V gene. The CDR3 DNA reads TGCAGGCCCCCCCCCAGGGTGGAGGGCCACGAGCAGTACTTC. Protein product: CRPPPRVEGHEQYF.

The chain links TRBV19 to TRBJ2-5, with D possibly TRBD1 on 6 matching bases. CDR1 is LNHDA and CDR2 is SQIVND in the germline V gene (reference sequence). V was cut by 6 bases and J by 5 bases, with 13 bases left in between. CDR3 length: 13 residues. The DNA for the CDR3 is TGTGCCAGTAGCAGGGGCCTCGCGGAGACCCAGTACTTC. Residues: CASSRGLAETQYF.

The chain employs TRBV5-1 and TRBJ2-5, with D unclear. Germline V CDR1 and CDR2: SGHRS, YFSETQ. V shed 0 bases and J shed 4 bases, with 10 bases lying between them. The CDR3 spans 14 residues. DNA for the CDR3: TGCGCCAGCAGCTTGGTGGGTTCGGGAGAGACCCAGTACTTC. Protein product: CASSLVGSGETQYF.

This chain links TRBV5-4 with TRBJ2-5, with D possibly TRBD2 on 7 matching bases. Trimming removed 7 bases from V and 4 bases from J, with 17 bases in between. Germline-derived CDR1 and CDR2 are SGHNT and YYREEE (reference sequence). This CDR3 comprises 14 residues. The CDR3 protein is CASGGGGMIETQYF. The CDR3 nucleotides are TGTGCCAGCGGGGGGGGCGGCATGATAGAGACCCAGTACTTC.

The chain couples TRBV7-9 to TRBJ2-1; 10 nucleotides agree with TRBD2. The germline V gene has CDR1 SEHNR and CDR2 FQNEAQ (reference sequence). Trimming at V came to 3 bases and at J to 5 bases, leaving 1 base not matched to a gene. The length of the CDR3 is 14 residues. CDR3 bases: TGTGCCAGCAGCTTGCTAGCGGGGGACAATGAGCAGTTCTTC. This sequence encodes CASSLLAGDNEQFF.

The CDR3 DNA reads as TGTGCCAGCAGCTTAGAGGCGACGGGCAATACGCAGTATTTT. Protein product: CASSLEATGNTQYF. V gene TRBV11-2 combines with J gene TRBJ2-3, with D uncertain. Trimming left V 0 bases short and J 7 bases short, with 11 bases between. CDR3 size: 14 residues. Germline V CDR1 and CDR2: SGHAT, FQNNGV.

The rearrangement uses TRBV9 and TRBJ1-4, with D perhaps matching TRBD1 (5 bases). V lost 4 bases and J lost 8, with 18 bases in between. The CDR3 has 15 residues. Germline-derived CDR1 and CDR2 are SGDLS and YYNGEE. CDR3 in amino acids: CASSPTPRDSEKLFF. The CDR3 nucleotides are TGTGCCAGCAGCCCTACCCCCCGGGACTCCGAAAAACTGTTTTTT.

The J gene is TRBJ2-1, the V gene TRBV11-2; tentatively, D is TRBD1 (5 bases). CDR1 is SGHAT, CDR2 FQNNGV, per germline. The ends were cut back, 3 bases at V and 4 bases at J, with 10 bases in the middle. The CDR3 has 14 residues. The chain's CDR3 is CASSFQGSYNEQFF. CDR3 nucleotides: TGTGCCAGCAGCTTCCAGGGATCATACAATGAGCAGTTCTTC.

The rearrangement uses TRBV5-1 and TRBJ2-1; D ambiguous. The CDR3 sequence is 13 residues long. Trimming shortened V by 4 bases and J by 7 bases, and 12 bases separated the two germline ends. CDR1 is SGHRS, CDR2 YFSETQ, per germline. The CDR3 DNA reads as TGCGCCAGCAGCCTATCAACCGGGAATGAGCAGTTCTTC. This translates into CASSLSTGNEQFF.

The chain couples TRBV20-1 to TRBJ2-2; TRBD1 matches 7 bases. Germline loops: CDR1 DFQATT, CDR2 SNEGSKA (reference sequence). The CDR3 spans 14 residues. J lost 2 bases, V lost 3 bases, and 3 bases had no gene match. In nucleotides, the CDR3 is TGCAGTGCTAGTTACAGGGGAAACACCGGGGAGCTGTTTTTT. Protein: CSASYRGNTGELFF.

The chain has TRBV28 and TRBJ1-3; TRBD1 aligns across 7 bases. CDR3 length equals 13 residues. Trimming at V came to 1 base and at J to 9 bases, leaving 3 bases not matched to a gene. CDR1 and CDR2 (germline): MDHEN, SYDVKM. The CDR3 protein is CASSLSAGGTIYF. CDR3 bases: TGTGCCAGCAGTTTATCGGCAGGGGGCACCATATATTTT.

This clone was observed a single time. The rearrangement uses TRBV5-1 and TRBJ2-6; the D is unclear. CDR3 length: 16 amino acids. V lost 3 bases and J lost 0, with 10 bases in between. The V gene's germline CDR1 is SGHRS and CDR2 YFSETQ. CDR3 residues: CASSSDQLSGANVLTF. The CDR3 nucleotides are TGCGCCAGCAGCTCTGATCAGCTCTCTGGGGCCAACGTCCTGACTTTC.

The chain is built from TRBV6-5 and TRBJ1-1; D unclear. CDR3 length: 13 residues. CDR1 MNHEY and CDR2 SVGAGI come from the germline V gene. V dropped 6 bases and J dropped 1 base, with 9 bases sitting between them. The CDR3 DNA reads TGTGCCAGCAGCCTCGTCCGGAACACTGAAGCTTTCTTT. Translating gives CASSLVRNTEAFF.

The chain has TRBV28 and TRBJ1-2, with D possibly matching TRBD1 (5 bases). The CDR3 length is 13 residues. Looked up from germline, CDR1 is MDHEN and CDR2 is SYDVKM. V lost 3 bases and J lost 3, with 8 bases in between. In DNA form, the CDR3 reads TGTGCCAGCAGTTTGCCAGGGTACTATGGCTACACCTTC. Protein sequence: CASSLPGYYGYTF.

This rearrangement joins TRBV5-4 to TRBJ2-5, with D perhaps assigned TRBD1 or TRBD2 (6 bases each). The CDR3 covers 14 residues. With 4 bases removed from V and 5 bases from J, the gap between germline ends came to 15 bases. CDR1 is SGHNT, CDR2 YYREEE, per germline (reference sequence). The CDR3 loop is CASSPGAGRETQYF. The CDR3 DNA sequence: TGTGCCAGCAGCCCGGGGGCAGGGAGGGAGACCCAGTACTTC.

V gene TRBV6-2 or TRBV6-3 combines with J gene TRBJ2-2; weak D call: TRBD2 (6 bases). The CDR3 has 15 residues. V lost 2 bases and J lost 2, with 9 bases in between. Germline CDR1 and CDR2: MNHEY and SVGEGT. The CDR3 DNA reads TGTGCCAGCAGTTACCGGGGGATTAACACCGGGGAGCTGTTTTTT. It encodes CASSYRGINTGELFF.

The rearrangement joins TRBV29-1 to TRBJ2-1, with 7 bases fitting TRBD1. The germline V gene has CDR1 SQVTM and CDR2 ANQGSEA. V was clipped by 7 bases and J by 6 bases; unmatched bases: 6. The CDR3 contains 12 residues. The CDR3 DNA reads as TGCAGCGGGCGACAGGGATCCAATGAGCAGTTCTTC. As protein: CSGRQGSNEQFF.

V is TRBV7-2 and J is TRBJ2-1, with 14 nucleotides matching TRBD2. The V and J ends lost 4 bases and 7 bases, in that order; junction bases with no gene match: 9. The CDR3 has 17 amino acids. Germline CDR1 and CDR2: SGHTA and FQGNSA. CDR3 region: CASSSAPGTSGRNEQFF. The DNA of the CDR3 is TGTGCCAGCAGCTCGGCACCCGGGACTAGCGGGAGAAATGAGCAGTTCTTC.

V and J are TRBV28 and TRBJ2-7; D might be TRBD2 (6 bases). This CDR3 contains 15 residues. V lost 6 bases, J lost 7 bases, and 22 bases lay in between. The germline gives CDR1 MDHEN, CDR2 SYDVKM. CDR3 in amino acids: CASRPPGTSRGEQYF. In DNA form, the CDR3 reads TGTGCCAGCAGGCCCCCAGGTACTAGCCGAGGGGAGCAGTACTTC. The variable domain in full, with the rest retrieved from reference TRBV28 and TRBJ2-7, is DVKVTQSSRYLVKRTGEKVFLECVQDMDHENMFWYRQDPGLGLRLIYFSYDVKMKEKGDIPEGYSVSREKKERFSLILESASTNQTSMYLCASRPPGTSRGEQYFGPGTRLTVT.